The 28 T cell receptor beta chains below come from one sample, sequenced in a study of CD8+ T cells in alopecia areata. Once RNA had been extracted, it was reverse transcribed into cDNA to act as the sequencing template. Clones were read by immunoSEQ multiplex PCR, and TCRdb kept only the in-frame ones, dropping some. Altogether roughly 120,000 clones were found in the sample, and no singletons occur. What was sequenced was lesional skin. The receptors were sampled from a C3H/HeJ mouse with alopecia areata. For the strain, the MHC haplotype given is H2-k.

Note on this clone: Germline and genes here are mouse. The read halts 4 residues ahead of the CDR3 end, with the missing end drawn from the germline J gene. The J gene is TRBJ2-2, the V gene TRBV13-3; 11 bases are a match to TRBD1. The germline gives CDR1 NNHDY, CDR2 SYVADS. The CDR3 covers 15 residues. V lost 5 bases, J lost 3 bases, and 3 bases stayed unmatched. The CDR3 sequence is CASRDRGLYTGQLYF. Incomplete CDR3 DNA: TGTGCCAGCAGGGACAGGGGGCTGTACACCGGG.

With respect to this clone: The gene names given are mouse names. CDR3 DNA, as far as it was read: TGCACCTGCATTGAGGGACTGGGGGGGGCT. This gives the protein CTCIEGLGGA. The complete CDR3 sequence is CTCIEGLGGAEQFF. The rearrangement links TRBV1 to TRBJ2-1; the match to TRBD2 covers 13 bases. The read terminates 4 residues ahead of where the CDR3 ends, so the germline J gene completes it. Germline V gives CDR1 NSQYPW, CDR2 LRSPGD (reference sequence). The CDR3 contains 14 residues.

This clone was picked up a small number of times. Gene names and germline match the mouse. The read terminates 4 residues ahead of where the CDR3 ends, so the germline J gene completes it. The chain couples TRBV13-3 to TRBJ2-3; 9 nucleotides match TRBD2. The CDR3 is 15 amino acids. Germline assignment: CDR1 NNHDY and CDR2 SYVADS. With 5 bases clipped from V and 0 bases from J, the junction kept 4 bases outside the gene matches. The CDR3 region is CASRLGGSSAETLYF. CDR3 DNA, as far as it was read: TGTGCCAGCAGGCTGGGGGGGTCTAGTGCAGAA.

Concerning this clone: Gene labels here are mouse ones. The missing CDR3 end, 4 residues past where the read stops, is filled in from the germline J gene. The chain uses TRBV13-3 and TRBJ2-3, with 9 bases fitting TRBD2. The trim removed 3 bases at V and 2 bases at J, leaving 4 bases unmatched. CDR3 length: 15 residues. CDR1 and CDR2 (germline): NNHDY, SYVADS. The part of the CDR3 DNA that was read is TGTGCCAGCAGTGGACTGGGGGCTGATGCAGAA. This encodes CASSGLGADAE. The whole CDR3 protein reads CASSGLGADAETLYF.

As concerns this clone: Gene names and germline match the mouse. The read finishes 4 residues shy of the CDR3 end, and the germline J gene is used to complete it. The chain couples TRBV19 to TRBJ1-2, with 7 bases matching TRBD1. The germline CDR1 and CDR2 sequences are FNHDT and SITEND (reference sequence). With V trimmed by 5 bases and J by 2 bases, 3 bases remained unmatched. CDR3 size: 13 residues. Partial CDR3 DNA: TGTGCCAGCAGCGCACAGGGGAACTCC. Translation gives CASSAQGNS. The entire CDR3 reads CASSAQGNSDYTF. Drawing the rest from reference TRBV19 and TRBJ1-2, the complete variable domain is GGIITQTPKFLIGQEGQKLTLKCQQNFNHDTMYWYRQDSGKGLRLIYYSITENDLQKGDLSEGYDASREKKSSFSLTVTSAQKNEMAVFLCASSAQGNSDYTFGSGTRLLVI.

Concerning this clone: Gene names denote mouse genes. The CDR3 extends 4 residues past the end of the read, so its final part is completed from the germline J gene. This rearrangement joins TRBV13-2 to TRBJ2-2, with 10 positions matching TRBD2. The J segment lost 4 bases and the V segment lost 2 bases, leaving 2 bases of the junction unmatched. CDR1 is NNHNN and CDR2 is SYGAGS in the germline V gene (reference sequence). The CDR3 is 15 residues long. CDR3 protein: CASGELGGGTGQLYF. Incomplete CDR3 DNA: TGTGCCAGCGGTGAACTGGGGGGGGGCACCGGG.

Comment on this clone: Germline and genes here are mouse. The CDR3 end is not reached by the read, which stops 4 residues before it; the germline J gene fills it in. V gene TRBV17 combines with J gene TRBJ1-2; D may be TRBD1 (5 bases). From germline, CDR1 is MNHDT and CDR2 YYDKIL. The V end lost 5 bases, the J end lost 0 bases, and 7 bases lay between the germline ends. CDR3 length: 13 amino acids. CDR3 DNA (partial): TGTGCTAGCAGTGAGACAGCAAACTCC. This sequence encodes CASSETANS. The entire CDR3 reads CASSETANSDYTF.

This clone was seen a few times. Germline and genes here are mouse. The CDR3 extends 4 residues past the end of the read, so its final part is completed from the germline J gene. The chain links TRBV13-3 to TRBJ2-1, with 8 bases aligning to TRBD1. This CDR3 region has 14 residues. Germline CDR1 NNHDY, CDR2 SYVADS. The CDR3 bases that were read are TGTGCCAGCAGTGTCAGGGGGCGCAGGGCT. Encoded protein: CASSVRGRRA. The entire CDR3 protein is CASSVRGRRAEQFF.

There are a few counts of this clone. Gene names and germline refer to mouse. Read coverage stops 4 residues before the CDR3 terminus; the germline J gene supplies the remainder. V and J are TRBV19 and TRBJ2-7; D perhaps matches TRBD1 (6 bases). The CDR3 length is 14 residues. Germline CDR1 reads FNHDT; CDR2 reads SITEND (reference sequence). The V gene lost 0 bases and the J gene lost 2 bases, with 9 bases spanning the gap. The CDR3 reads CASSIVKGAYEQYF. Incomplete CDR3 DNA: TGTGCCAGCAGTATAGTCAAGGGGGCCTAT.

About this clone itself: Genes and germline come from the mouse. The read ends 4 residues early relative to the CDR3; the germline J gene fills the gap. The V and J genes are TRBV1 and TRBJ2-7, with 8 bases identical to TRBD2. V was pared by 0 bases and J by 0 bases, with 7 bases of the junction left unmatched. CDR1 is NSQYPW and CDR2 is LRSPGD in the germline V gene (reference sequence). This CDR3 spans 17 amino acids. The CDR3 sequence is CTCSADKGGASSYEQYF. The covered CDR3 bases are TGCACCTGCAGTGCAGATAAGGGGGGGGCCAGCTCCTAT. The variable domain in full, with the rest retrieved from reference TRBV1 and TRBJ2-7, is VTLLEQNPRWRLVPRGQAVNLRCILKNSQYPWMSWYQQDLQKQLQWLFTLRSPGDKEVKSLPGADYLATRVTDTELRLQVANMSQGRTLYCTCSADKGGASSYEQYFGPGTRLTVL.

This clone was seen more than once but under ten times. Mouse gene names apply. The read gets to within 4 residues of the CDR3 end, and the germline J gene fills in the rest. The chain is built from TRBV13-1 and TRBJ2-1, with 9 bases identical to TRBD2. The CDR3 sequence is 15 residues long. V shed 0 bases, J shed 6 bases, and the junction held 4 bases outside the gene matches. Germline CDR1 and CDR2: NSHNY and SYGAGN. This CDR3 is CASSDVLGGVAEQFF. The DNA read from the CDR3 is TGTGCCAGCAGTGATGTCCTGGGGGGGGTTGCT.

This clone was recorded a few times. Gene names and germline refer to mouse. The read halts 4 residues ahead of the CDR3 end, with the missing end drawn from the germline J gene. The V gene is TRBV13-2, the J gene TRBJ2-5; TRBD2 agrees at 8 bases. The CDR3 has 15 amino acids. Per germline, CDR1 NNHNN and CDR2 SYGAGS (reference sequence). The CDR3 region is CASGDEGGRWDTQYF. The sequenced part of the CDR3 DNA is TGTGCCAGCGGTGATGAGGGGGGGCGCTGGGAC.

This clone was seen repeatedly, ten times or more. The gene names given are mouse names. The CDR3 extends 4 residues past the end of the read, so its final part is completed from the germline J gene. This chain connects TRBV1 to TRBJ2-1; 10 bases fit TRBD2. J lost 5 bases, V lost 6 bases, and 7 bases had no gene match. There are 15 residues in the CDR3. Germline V gene sequence: CDR1 NSQYPW, CDR2 LRSPGD (reference sequence). The CDR3 spells CTCSPLTGGNAEQFF. CDR3 DNA (partial): TGCACCTGCAGCCCCTTGACTGGGGGGAATGCT.

Points on this clone: Each gene name is a mouse one. The sequenced fragment ends 4 residues before the CDR3 boundary, so the rest is inferred from the germline J gene. This chain joins TRBV13-3 and TRBJ2-3, with D tentatively TRBD1 (5 bases). This CDR3 has 14 amino acids. Germline assignment: CDR1 NNHDY and CDR2 SYVADS. Trimming left V 5 bases short and J 0 bases short, with 10 bases between. The CDR3 reads CASSSGMSAETLYF. The DNA read from the CDR3 is TGTGCCAGCAGCTCAGGGATGAGTGCAGAA.

This clone was found a few times. Each gene name is a mouse one. The sequenced fragment ends 4 residues before the CDR3 boundary, so the rest is inferred from the germline J gene. The chain is built from TRBV19 and TRBJ2-1; D unclear. V was trimmed by 0 bases and J by 6 bases, leaving 7 bases between them. The CDR3 spans 13 residues. CDR1 is FNHDT, CDR2 SITEND, per germline (reference sequence). The chain's CDR3 is CASSIDKGAEQFF. Partial CDR3 DNA: TGTGCCAGCAGTATAGATAAAGGTGCT.

As regards this clone: Germline and genes: mouse. The CDR3 end is not reached by the read, which stops 4 residues before it; the germline J gene fills it in. The gene calls are TRBV13-1 and TRBJ1-4, with D possibly TRBD1 on 6 matching bases. The CDR3 has 15 residues. Looked up from germline, CDR1 is NSHNY and CDR2 is SYGAGN. The germline V and J ends were trimmed by 2 bases and 4 bases, with 12 bases remaining between them. CDR3 sequence reads: CASSEGGQYNERLFF. Partial CDR3 DNA: TGTGCCAGCAGTGAAGGGGGACAATACAACGAA. Filled out from reference TRBV13-1 and TRBJ1-4, the complete variable domain reads EAAVTQSPRNKVTVTGGNVTLSCRQTNSHNYMYWYRQDTGHGLRLIHYSYGAGNLRIGDVPDGYKATRTTQEDFFLLLELASPSQTSLYFCASSEGGQYNERLFFGHGTKLSVL.

With respect to this clone: Genes and germline come from the mouse. The sequence runs out 4 residues before the end of the CDR3; the remainder is reconstructed from the germline J gene. The chain couples TRBV13-3 to TRBJ2-7; D is possibly TRBD1 (5 bases). Looked up from germline, CDR1 is NNHDY and CDR2 is SYVADS. This CDR3 is 10 amino acids long. This chain's CDR3 is CASGQYEQYF. The CDR3 bases that were read are TGTGCCAGCGGACAATAT.

Comment on this clone: Germline and genes here are mouse. The CDR3 is CASRGTGNSDYTF. The DNA read from the CDR3 is TGTGCTAGCAGGGGGACAGGGAACTCC. This chain links TRBV17 with TRBJ1-2; 9 nucleotides line up with TRBD1. The DNA ends 4 residues before the CDR3 does, and the rest of the CDR3 is filled in from the germline J gene. The CDR3 covers 13 residues. The V gene's germline CDR1 is MNHDT and CDR2 YYDKIL. V lost 6 bases and J lost 2; bases outside the gene matches: 1.

This clone showed up just a few times. Germline and genes here are mouse. The read ends 4 residues shy of where the CDR3 ends; the end is completed using the germline J gene. V usage is TRBV13-2 and J usage is TRBJ2-7; maybe TRBD1 (5 bases). Germline V gives CDR1 NNHNN, CDR2 SYGAGS (reference sequence). This CDR3 comprises 13 residues. The CDR3 sequence is CASGAVDRYEQYF. The covered CDR3 bases are TGTGCCAGCGGTGCCGTTGACAGATAT.

This clone appeared many times. The listed genes are named as in mouse. The read terminates 4 residues before the CDR3 end, so the remaining end is supplied by the germline J gene. Other DNA sequences of this sample code for an identical CDR3. The rearrangement uses TRBV13-3 and TRBJ1-1; possibly TRBD1 for D (6 bases). The CDR3 length is 13 residues. Germline loops: CDR1 NNHDY, CDR2 SYVADS. Trimming pared 4 bases from V and 3 bases from J, leaving 10 bases between. CDR3 sequence reads: CASSPQGDTEVFF. CDR3 DNA (partial): TGTGCCAGCAGTCCACAGGGTGACACA.

In its sample, this clone was seen a few times. Gene names are mouse gene names. The read ends 4 residues early relative to the CDR3; the germline J gene fills the gap. This rearrangement joins TRBV19 to TRBJ2-1, with 7 bases identical to TRBD1. CDR3 length: 13 amino acids. CDR1 FNHDT and CDR2 SITEND come from the germline V gene (reference sequence). The V gene end was trimmed by 6 bases and the J gene end by 4 bases; junction bases not matched to a gene: 4. CDR3 loop: CASTLQGYAEQFF. The CDR3 DNA, read in part, is TGTGCCAGCACCCTACAGGGGTATGCT.

This clone was observed a few times. Here the gene names and germline are mouse. The missing CDR3 end, 4 residues past where the read stops, is filled in from the germline J gene. Other DNA variants within this sample encode the same CDR3. The chain couples TRBV13-1 to TRBJ2-5, with 8 nucleotides matching TRBD1. CDR1 and CDR2 (germline): NSHNY, SYGAGN. This CDR3 comprises 15 residues. Trimming at V came to 3 bases and at J to 3 bases, leaving 6 bases not matched to a gene. The part of the CDR3 DNA that was read is TGTGCCAGCAGTGCGCCCGGGACAGGTCAAGAC. Translating it yields CASSAPGTGQD. The whole CDR3 sequence is CASSAPGTGQDTQYF.

Worth noting for this clone: Each gene name is a mouse one. From the germline J gene comes the end of the CDR3, since the read stops 4 residues before it. The chain is built from TRBV1 and TRBJ2-3; unclear D gene. The CDR3 length is 13 residues. Trimming took off 4 bases at V and 0 bases at J, with 5 bases between the two ends. Germline V CDR1 and CDR2: NSQYPW, LRSPGD (reference sequence). Partial CDR3 DNA: TGCACCTGCAGTGTCCAGAGTGCAGAA. Amino acid sequence: CTCSVQSAE. From start to end, the CDR3 is CTCSVQSAETLYF.

This clone was detected only a few times. The gene symbols are mouse symbols. The read halts 4 residues ahead of the CDR3 end, with the missing end drawn from the germline J gene. J is TRBJ2-3 and V is TRBV13-3, with D tentatively TRBD2 (7 bases). CDR3 length: 14 amino acids. V gave up 5 bases and J gave up 0 bases, with 10 bases separating them. Germline values: CDR1 NNHDY, CDR2 SYVADS. CDR3 region: CASRGGVSAETLYF. Incomplete CDR3 DNA: TGTGCCAGCAGGGGGGGCGTGAGTGCAGAA.

A remark on this clone: At residue 13, the DNA translation does not agree with TCRdb's protein; the protein displayed here is the one encoded by the DNA. The gene symbols are mouse symbols. The read ends 3 residues shy of where the CDR3 ends; the end is completed using the germline J gene. This chain joins TRBV1 and TRBJ1-3; 7 bases match TRBD1. Per germline, CDR1 NSQYPW and CDR2 LRSPGD (reference sequence). V dropped 4 bases and J dropped 0; count of bases not matched to a gene: 6. The CDR3 sequence is 16 residues long. CDR3 in amino acids: CTCSGGQKSSGNTLYF. The part of the CDR3 DNA that was read is TGCACCTGCAGTGGGGGACAGAAATCTTCTGGAAATACG.

A remark on this clone: All gene names here are mouse names. The read comes to an end 4 residues before the CDR3 does, leaving the germline J gene to fill in the end. The chain is built from TRBV19 and TRBJ1-4, with 9 bases matching TRBD1. J was trimmed by 3 bases and V by 0 bases; bases with no gene match: 9. CDR1 FNHDT and CDR2 SITEND come from the germline V gene (reference sequence). CDR3 size: 18 residues. CDR3 residues: CASSIGGGQGLPNERLFF. CDR3 DNA (partial): TGTGCCAGCAGTATAGGAGGGGGACAGGGTCTTCCCAACGAA.

This clone was counted only a few times. The germline and genes are mouse ones. The CDR3 loop is CTCSADPGLGDAEQFF. CDR3 DNA (partial): TGCACCTGCAGTGCAGATCCTGGACTGGGGGATGCT. The chain employs TRBV1 and TRBJ2-1, with 10 bases lining up with TRBD2. The read halts 4 residues ahead of the CDR3 end, with the missing end drawn from the germline J gene. Germline CDR1 NSQYPW, CDR2 LRSPGD (reference sequence). The CDR3 consists of 16 residues. Losses at the gene ends were 0 bases for V and 5 bases for J; bases not matched to a gene: 4. The full variable domain, in which reference TRBV1 and TRBJ2-1 provide the parts outside the CDR3, is VTLLEQNPRWRLVPRGQAVNLRCILKNSQYPWMSWYQQDLQKQLQWLFTLRSPGDKEVKSLPGADYLATRVTDTELRLQVANMSQGRTLYCTCSADPGLGDAEQFFGPGTRLTVL.

As regards this clone: Mouse gene names and germline throughout. The sequenced fragment ends 4 residues before the CDR3 boundary, so the rest is inferred from the germline J gene. This chain joins TRBV13-3 and TRBJ1-4, with D perhaps TRBD1 (5 bases). CDR3 length: 15 amino acids. V was cut by 3 bases and J by 6 bases, with 15 bases left in between. Germline CDR1 and CDR2: NNHDY and SYVADS. Incomplete CDR3 DNA: TGTGCCAGCAGTGGCGGACAAATATATGACGAA. It translates to CASSGGQIYDE. The entire CDR3 sequence reads CASSGGQIYDERLFF.